This T cell receptor (beta chain) was obtained from a study of OX40 agonist ivuxolimab in advanced cancers. Study summary: Ivuxolimab, an agonist antibody against OX40 (CD134), was given to patients. Every 2 weeks, patients got intravenous ivuxolimab at one of six dose levels (0.01-10 mg/kg). Study-level results: Low normalized T-cell clonal expansion was also seen in some nonresponders.

This clone was seen a single time. Its antigen is not known. This table comes from immunoSEQ multiplex PCR, and its TCRdb copy is limited to in-frame clones, with some not included. The sample consists of some 45,000 clones, roughly 82% of them appearing once. Germline V gives CDR1 SQVTM, CDR2 ANQGSEA. The CDR3 loop spans 13 amino acids. J gave up 3 bases and V 6 bases, and 6 bases lay outside the gene matches. Sampling times: baseline, cycle 4 day 1, cycle 7 day 1. The sample consisted of CD4+ or CD8+ T cells sorted from blood, taken in a trial of the OX40 agonist ivuxolimab. This receptor was taken from an adult with an advanced solid tumor such as melanoma, head and neck, liver or kidney cancer. The chain recombines TRBV29-1 with TRBJ2-7; 9 positions match TRBD1. The CDR3 DNA is TGCAGCGTAGGGACAGGGACAGACTACGAGCAGTACTTC. It specifies CSVGTGTDYEQYF.